The clone carrying this T cell receptor (beta chain) was picked up a small number of times. Samples came from patients with localized non-small cell lung adenocarcinoma. The CDR3 spans 18 residues. CDR1 is SGHVS, CDR2 FQNEAQ, per germline. V lost 1 base, J lost 9 bases, and 10 bases stayed unmatched. The sample belongs to a study of CD4 and CD8 cells across lung adenocarcinoma regions. From the PCR reads, TCRdb called clonotypes with MiXCR, one entry per CDR3 protein. This table holds about 2,500 distinct CDR3 sequences, around two thirds found once. The source of this sequence is a female donor with lung adenocarcinoma. The CD4 and CD8 labels of this study may be unreliable. The sample taken for sequencing was CD4+ T cells from the center of a lung tumor. The chain joins TRBV7-8 to TRBJ2-1, with 15 positions matching TRBD2. CDR3 sequence (DNA): TGTGCCAGCAGCTTAGTCGGACTAGCGGGAGGGCGCATGGGTGAGCAGTTCTTC. The encoded protein is CASSLVGLAGGRMGEQFF.